This TCR beta chain was identified in a study of vaccination effects on CD4 cells after COVID-19. Notes on the study in general: Marked clonal contraction of both clone types appeared late after vaccination.

The method was immunoSEQ multiplex PCR; TCRdb's version includes in-frame clones alone and lacks a portion of them. This table has tens of thousands of clones, 72% appearing once. Looked up from germline, CDR1 is SGHAT and CDR2 is FQNNGV. The J segment lost 3 bases and the V segment lost 3 bases, leaving 1 base of the junction unmatched. This CDR3 spans 14 amino acids. A note on this clone: What it binds is unknown.

The culture ran for approximately nine days before CD4+ T cells were isolated. The specimen comprised CD4+ T cells from PBMCs cultured without peptide, sampled before COVID-19 vaccination. The sequence derives from a human donor who had a prior SARS-CoV-2 infection. The chain uses TRBV11-2 and TRBJ2-7, with TRBD2 identical over 11 bases. In DNA, the CDR3 is TGTGCCAGCAGCTTCGGACTAGCGGGCTACGAGCAGTACTTC. Translated, it gives CASSFGLAGYEQYF. The entire variable domain, with the rest obtained from reference TRBV11-2 and TRBJ2-7, is as follows: EAGVAQSPRYKIIEKRQSVAFWCNPISGHATLYWYQQILGQGPKLLIQFQNNGVVDDSQLPKDRFSAERLKGVDSTLKIQPAKLEDSAVYLCASSFGLAGYEQYFGPGTRLTVT.